The entry below describes one TCR beta chain. As yet, its antigen is unknown. The germline V gene encodes CDR1 SGHDT and CDR2 YYEEEE. This CDR3 contains 12 residues. V dropped 4 bases and J dropped 9 bases, with 13 bases sitting between them. This sample was included in a study of OX40 agonist ivuxolimab in advanced cancers. In the study overall: Partial responses were recorded for three patients, including one with hepatocellular carcinoma and two with cutaneous melanoma.

Only in-frame clones appear in the TCRdb table, and some are missing; sequencing was by immunoSEQ multiplex PCR. The sample includes some 23,000 clones, approximately 80% of them seen just once. Broader study findings: Clonal expansion from baseline to week 6 occurred in both CD4+ and CD8+ T cells.

The sample consisted of CD4+ or CD8+ T cells sorted from blood, taken in a trial of the OX40 agonist ivuxolimab. The source of this sequence is an adult with an advanced solid tumor such as melanoma, head and neck, liver or kidney cancer. The chain recombines TRBV5-6 with TRBJ1-2, with D unclear. This chain's CDR3 is CASSDVLRRYTF. In DNA form, the CDR3 reads TGTGCCAGCAGCGACGTCCTGAGACGCTACACCTTC.